This T cell receptor (beta chain) was identified in a study of T-cell memory formation after mild COVID-19. Overall study results and limits: Several responding clones turned up in pre-infection memory, indicating that cross-reactive memory may have taken part. Clones contracting over day 15 to 85 were CD4/CD8 balanced, with later expanders leaning CD4+.

In this sample, this clonotype turned up many times. Antigen unknown. This CDR3 has 14 residues. V was clipped by 3 bases and J by 7 bases, with 12 bases between them. Germline CDR1 ENHRY, CDR2 SYGVKD. MiXCR was run by TCRdb on the 5' RACE reads, yielding one entry per CDR3 protein. The top ten hold roughly a fifth of the sample, which has about 430,000 distinct CDR3 sequences, under 20% seen once. The sequence was obtained from a man aged 18 to 30 who had mild COVID-19 (a few samples of this study predate the infection). Cell type and time point are not known. The rearrangement uses TRBV10-3 and TRBJ2-2; D is possibly TRBD2 (6 bases). The sequencing input was PBMCs or a T cell subset sorted from them (not recorded which). Here the CDR3 DNA reads TGTGCCATCAGTGATCTCCTGGGGGGCGGGGAGCTGTTTTTT. This encodes CAISDLLGGGELFF.